Here is one T cell receptor (beta chain) with its context. This sample is drawn from a study of blood T cell repertoires in COVID-19. Clones were sequenced by immunoSEQ multiplex PCR, and TCRdb holds only the in-frame ones, with some missing. Among approximately 200,000 clones listed, 75% to 90% were seen once. CDR3 length: 15 residues. Germline V CDR1 and CDR2: SGHAT, FQNNGV. J was trimmed by 5 bases and V by 5 bases; bases with no gene match: 11. V gene TRBV11-2 combines with J gene TRBJ2-5, with TRBD1 matching over 7 bases. This TCR came from a man aged 35-49 years who had recovered from COVID-19. Sequencing used PBMCs or T cells enriched from blood (not recorded which). CDR3 nucleotides: TGTGCCAGCAGCGAACTGGACAGGTTGGGGGAGACCCAGTACTTC. Translation gives CASSELDRLGETQYF.